This entry lists 31 T cell receptor beta chains sequenced from one sample in a study of Graves' ophthalmopathy and Graves' hyperthyroidism. As the template, RNA transcripts were used to amplify TCR beta CDR3 regions. HTBI primers were used in a first-round RT-PCR, which preceded a second-round multiplex PCR. TCRdb itself ran the multiplex PCR reads through MiXCR, one entry per CDR3 protein. The profile shows about 740,000 distinct CDR3 sequences, around 40% of them singletons. The sample comprised peripheral blood. The receptors were sampled from an adult man with Graves' ophthalmopathy.

This clonotype was picked up a small number of times. V and J are TRBV20-1 and TRBJ1-1; D ambiguous. Germline CDR1 DFQATT, CDR2 SNEGSKA (reference sequence). The CDR3 sequence is 11 residues long. V was cut by 8 bases and J by 4 bases, with 11 bases left in between. The chain's CDR3 is CSRRLVTEAFF. The CDR3 DNA is TGCAGTCGCCGCCTGGTCACTGAAGCTTTCTTT.

In its sample, this clonotype was seen many times. The rearrangement links TRBV7-9 to TRBJ1-4, with D hard to call. The germline gives CDR1 SEHNR, CDR2 FQNEAQ (reference sequence). V was pared by 1 base and J by 8 bases, with 5 bases between. This CDR3 has 12 residues. CDR3 in DNA: TGTGCCAGCAGCTTAGGATCGGAAAAACTGTTTTTT. It specifies CASSLGSEKLFF.

The rearrangement joins TRBV20-1 to TRBJ2-5; TRBD2 matches 8 bases. Germline values: CDR1 DFQATT, CDR2 SNEGSKA (reference sequence). This CDR3 region has 14 residues. The junction had 5 bases not matched to a gene; V was cut back by 0 bases and J by 5 bases. CDR3 residues: CSARDTSGSETQYF. For the CDR3, the DNA is TGCAGTGCTAGAGATACTAGCGGCTCTGAGACCCAGTACTTC.

The genes are TRBV7-9 and TRBJ2-7, with 9 positions matching TRBD2. V gave up 6 bases and J gave up 5 bases; unmatched junction bases: 14. The CDR3 is made up of 16 amino acids. Germline values: CDR1 SEHNR, CDR2 FQNEAQ (reference sequence). The CDR3 loop is CASSIIGPSGVNEQYF. In nucleotides, the CDR3 is TGTGCCAGCAGTATAATAGGCCCTAGCGGGGTCAACGAGCAGTACTTC.

This chain uses TRBV12-3 or TRBV12-4 with TRBJ1-2, with unresolved D. V lost 6 bases and J 8 bases, leaving 13 bases between the germline ends. The CDR3 runs to 12 residues. The CDR3 DNA follows: TGTGCCAGCAGCTTCGGGGTGGGGGGCTACACCTTC. Translating gives CASSFGVGGYTF.

This clonotype was recorded many times. The chain recombines TRBV19 with TRBJ1-5; D is possibly TRBD1 (6 bases). The V gene lost 6 bases and the J gene lost 0 bases, with 15 bases spanning the gap. Germline CDR1 is LNHDA and CDR2 is SQIVND (reference sequence). CDR3 size: 16 residues. CDR3 bases: TGTGCCAGTAGCCCGAAGGACAGATATAGCAATCAGCCCCAGCATTTT. Translated, it gives CASSPKDRYSNQPQHF.

This clonotype has more than one count but fewer than ten. This rearrangement joins TRBV19 to TRBJ1-5; no clear D gene. The V and J ends lost 5 bases and 7 bases respectively, with 12 bases between them. Germline V gene sequence: CDR1 LNHDA, CDR2 SQIVND (reference sequence). The CDR3 consists of 13 residues. The CDR3 sequence is CASSQTYSQPQHF. The CDR3 nucleotides read TGTGCCAGTAGTCAGACGTATTCACAGCCCCAGCATTTT.

The chain carries TRBV7-9 and TRBJ2-5, with 10 nucleotides matching TRBD2. The CDR3 contains 17 residues. Germline CDR1 SEHNR, CDR2 FQNEAQ (reference sequence). V lost 5 bases to trimming and J lost 5 bases; unmatched junction nucleotides: 14. CDR3 residues: CASSPFGLAASRETQYF. CDR3 DNA: TGTGCCAGCAGCCCCTTCGGACTAGCGGCGTCTAGGGAGACCCAGTACTTC.

V usage is TRBV7-9 and J usage is TRBJ2-7, with TRBD1 matching over 10 bases. The germline CDR1 and CDR2 sequences are SEHNR and FQNEAQ (reference sequence). V lost 3 bases to trimming and J lost 5 bases; unmatched junction nucleotides: 7. The CDR3 runs 15 residues. As DNA, the CDR3 is TGTGCCAGCAGCTTTCCCGGGACAGGGGACCACGAGCAGTACTTC. Protein sequence: CASSFPGTGDHEQYF.

Ten or more counts support this clonotype. This chain uses TRBV2 with TRBJ2-7; 7 bases agree with TRBD2. The junction had 3 bases not matched to a gene; V was cut back by 5 bases and J by 2 bases. The CDR3 length is 13 residues. Germline CDR1 and CDR2: SNHLY and FYNNEI. The CDR3 sequence is CASSRGETYEQYF. CDR3 sequence (DNA): TGTGCCAGCAGTCGGGGGGAAACCTACGAGCAGTACTTC.

This clonotype showed up many times. V and J are TRBV15 and TRBJ1-4, with TRBD1 identical over 8 bases. The germline CDR1 and CDR2 sequences are LNHNV and YYDKDF (reference sequence). The CDR3 runs 16 residues. The V segment lost 0 bases and the J segment 5 bases; nucleotides outside the gene matches: 5. CDR3 loop: CATSRDQGAQNEKLFF. CDR3 DNA sequence: TGTGCCACCAGCAGAGACCAGGGGGCGCAAAATGAAAAACTGTTTTTT.

The chain joins TRBV25-1 to TRBJ2-2; 14 bases fit TRBD2. Trimming removed 6 bases from V and 5 bases from J; junction bases left unmatched: 8. The CDR3 length is 17 residues. The germline CDR1 and CDR2 sequences are MGHDK and SYGVNS. The CDR3 protein is CASSVRGTSGSTGELFF. In DNA form, the CDR3 reads TGTGCCAGCAGCGTTAGGGGGACTAGCGGGAGTACCGGGGAGCTGTTTTTT. Together with reference TRBV25-1 and TRBJ2-2, the CDR3 gives the full variable domain: EADIYQTPRYLVIGTGKKITLECSQTMGHDKMYWYQQDPGMELHLIHYSYGVNSTEKGDLSSESTVSRIRTEHFPLTLESARPSHTSQYLCASSVRGTSGSTGELFFGEGSRLTVL.

J is TRBJ1-5 and V is TRBV19, with TRBD1 as a possible D gene (5 bases). The germline V gene encodes CDR1 LNHDA and CDR2 SQIVND (reference sequence). Trimming pared 4 bases from V and 4 bases from J, leaving 14 bases between. The CDR3 extends over 15 amino acids. The CDR3: CASSTTGLANQPQHF. CDR3 sequence (DNA): TGTGCCAGTAGTACTACGGGACTGGCTAATCAGCCCCAGCATTTT.

About this clonotype itself: A read error may produce the germline difference seen at one junction end. This chain uses TRBV7-9 with TRBJ1-4, with D possibly being TRBD1 (6 bases). Germline V CDR1 and CDR2: SEHNR, FQNEAQ (reference sequence). The CDR3 has 15 amino acids. CDR3 coding DNA: TGTGCCAGCAGTTTAGGTAGGGGGACTAATGAAAAACTGTTTTTT. It yields the protein CASSLGRGTNEKLFF.

Ten or more counts support this clonotype. The CDR3 reads CAISDVRETAFF. DNA for the CDR3: TGTGCCATCAGTGATGTCAGGGAGACGGCTTTCTTT. The V gene is TRBV10-3, the J gene TRBJ1-1; D possibly corresponds to TRBD1 (5 bases). CDR3 length: 12 amino acids. V lost 3 bases and J lost 11, with 13 bases in between. Germline loops: CDR1 ENHRY, CDR2 SYGVKD.

This clonotype was detected ten times or more. V gene TRBV2 combines with J gene TRBJ1-4; 7 bases agree with TRBD1. CDR1 and CDR2 (germline): SNHLY, FYNNEI. V lost 5 bases and J lost 7; bases outside the gene matches: 4. The CDR3 is made up of 13 amino acids. This CDR3 reads CASSTGVGEKLFF. The CDR3 DNA reads as TGTGCCAGCAGTACAGGGGTCGGTGAAAAACTGTTTTTT.

The chain joins TRBV15 to TRBJ2-5, with TRBD1 as a possible D gene (6 bases). CDR3 length: 17 amino acids. CDR1 and CDR2 from the germline V gene are LNHNV and YYDKDF (reference sequence). Trimming pared 4 bases from V and 2 bases from J, leaving 20 bases between. CDR3 sequence reads: CATSTELSGTKQETQYF. CDR3 in DNA: TGTGCCACCAGCACAGAGCTCTCAGGGACAAAACAAGAGACCCAGTACTTC.

The chain has TRBV2 and TRBJ1-5, with 7 bases lining up with TRBD1. CDR1 and CDR2 (germline): SNHLY, FYNNEI. V lost 5 bases, J lost 2 bases, and 9 bases stayed unmatched. This CDR3 contains 16 residues. DNA of the CDR3: TGTGCCAGCAGTCCCGTTATCGACAGGGGCAATCAGCCCCAGCATTTT. Translating gives CASSPVIDRGNQPQHF.

The J gene is TRBJ2-2, the V gene TRBV7-9; D possibly corresponds to TRBD2 (5 bases). The CDR3 is 13 residues long. Trimming took off 3 bases at V and 9 bases at J, with 11 bases between the two ends. Germline CDR1 reads SEHNR; CDR2 reads FQNEAQ (reference sequence). CDR3 sequence (DNA): TGTGCCAGCAGCTTCGGGGTACTCCGGGAGCTGTTTTTT. This encodes CASSFGVLRELFF.

V and J are TRBV5-8 and TRBJ2-7, with 7 bases aligning to TRBD1. The CDR3 runs 15 residues. After removal of 4 bases from V and 2 bases from J, the junction contained 9 bases not matched to a gene. The germline V gene encodes CDR1 SGHTS and CDR2 YDEGEE. The CDR3 region is CASSTDPGGTYEQYF. The DNA of the CDR3 is TGTGCCAGCAGCACGGATCCAGGGGGTACCTACGAGCAGTACTTC.

This clonotype was seen repeatedly, ten times or more. The chain recombines TRBV7-9 with TRBJ2-5; maybe TRBD1 (6 bases). The CDR3 consists of 13 residues. V lost 5 bases to trimming and J lost 5 bases, with 12 bases between them. Germline V gene data show CDR1 as SEHNR and CDR2 as FQNEAQ (reference sequence). CDR3 in DNA: TGTGCCAGCAGCACCAACAGGGTTGAGACCCAGTACTTC. Its translation is CASSTNRVETQYF.

The CDR3 sequence is CASSVIGQGLYEQYF. The CDR3 DNA is TGTGCCAGCAGCGTTATCGGACAGGGGTTATACGAGCAGTACTTC. J is TRBJ2-7 and V is TRBV9; 9 nucleotides align to TRBD1. The germline CDR1 and CDR2 sequences are SGDLS and YYNGEE. There are 15 residues in the CDR3. V lost 2 bases, J lost 4 bases, and 7 bases stayed unmatched. The full variable domain, with the rest looked up from reference TRBV9 and TRBJ2-7, is DSGVTQTPKHLITATGQRVTLRCSPRSGDLSVYWYQQSLDQGLQFLIQYYNGEERAKGNILERFSAQQFPDLHSELNLSSLELGDSALYFCASSVIGQGLYEQYFGPGTRLTVT.

The chain is built from TRBV15 and TRBJ1-5; possible D gene TRBD1, 6 bases. The CDR3 has 10 amino acids. Per the germline V gene, CDR1 is LNHNV and CDR2 is YYDKDF (reference sequence). Here the CDR3 DNA reads TGTGCGACCGGGGGCCAGCCCCAGCATTTT. Encoded protein: CATGGQPQHF. The full variable domain, rest sourced from reference TRBV15 and TRBJ1-5, is DAMVIQNPRYQVTQFGKPVTLSCSQTLNHNVMYWYQQKSSQAPKLLFHYYDKDFNNEADTPDNFQSRRPNTSFCFLDIRSPGLGDTAMYLCATGGQPQHFGDGTRLSIL.

The J gene is TRBJ2-7, the V gene TRBV25-1; 13 bases are a match to TRBD2. The CDR3 loop spans 16 amino acids. V lost 6 bases, J lost 2 bases, and 7 bases stayed unmatched. From germline, CDR1 is MGHDK and CDR2 SYGVNS. This CDR3 is CASRRTSGRGTYEQYF. For the CDR3, the DNA is TGTGCCAGCAGGAGGACTAGCGGGAGAGGGACCTACGAGCAGTACTTC.

This clonotype was found many times. CDR3 in DNA: TGTGCCAGCAGGTACTATCAGGGCGCTGGGGCCAACGTCCTGACTTTC. Its protein is CASRYYQGAGANVLTF. The chain employs TRBV7-9 and TRBJ2-6, with TRBD1 as a possible D gene (5 bases). V lost 6 bases, J lost 2 bases, and 14 bases lay in between. CDR1 SEHNR and CDR2 FQNEAQ come from the germline V gene (reference sequence). There are 16 residues in the CDR3.

J is TRBJ1-5 and V is TRBV24-1; tentative D call: TRBD1 (5 bases). The germline V and J ends were trimmed by 11 bases and 0 bases, with 22 bases remaining between them. This CDR3 comprises 17 residues. The germline V gene encodes CDR1 KGHDR and CDR2 SFDVKD. The CDR3 coding sequence is TGTGCCAGCAGCCGCTTTGGGGGGAAATATAGCAATCAGCCCCAGCATTTT. Its protein is CASSRFGGKYSNQPQHF.

The chain uses TRBV29-1 and TRBJ1-1, with TRBD1 matching 8 bases. Germline-derived CDR1 and CDR2 are SQVTM and ANQGSEA. The CDR3 has 14 amino acids. V lost 5 bases to trimming and J lost 3 bases; unmatched junction nucleotides: 8. The CDR3 spells CSVRTGSLYTEAFF. CDR3 coding DNA: TGCAGCGTTCGGACAGGGTCCTTGTACACTGAAGCTTTCTTT.

Points on this clonotype: A read error may be the cause here, since a much bigger clone is one base away. The genes are TRBV25-1 and TRBJ1-6; D unresolved. The CDR3 spans 12 residues. Per the germline V gene, CDR1 is MGHDK and CDR2 is SYGVNS. In DNA, the CDR3 is TGTGCCAGCAGTGAACTTCATCCACCCCCCCACTTT. Translation: CASSELHPPPHF.

This clonotype appeared a single time. The DNA of the CDR3 is TGCAGCGTTGATGGGCGGGAGCTGTTTTTT. Its translation is CSVDGRELFF. The chain carries TRBV29-1 and TRBJ2-2; no reliable D call. Looked up from germline, CDR1 is SQVTM and CDR2 is ANQGSEA. Trimming cost V 3 bases and J 9 bases, with 5 bases left between them. CDR3 length: 10 amino acids.

This clonotype was detected many times. V is TRBV19 and J is TRBJ1-2; D is unresolved. The CDR3 spans 15 residues. Germline lookup yields CDR1 LNHDA and CDR2 SQIVND (reference sequence). Trimming stripped 4 bases from V and 4 bases from J, with 16 bases between. This CDR3 is CASSTLGRSPYGYTF. The DNA for the CDR3 is TGTGCCAGTAGTACCCTCGGACGGAGCCCCTATGGCTACACCTTC. The full variable domain, with the rest looked up from reference TRBV19 and TRBJ1-2, is DGGITQSPKYLFRKEGQNVTLSCEQNLNHDAMYWYRQDPGQGLRLIYYSQIVNDFQKGDIAEGYSVSREKKESFPLTVTSAQKNPTAFYLCASSTLGRSPYGYTFGSGTRLTVV.

This clonotype showed up many times. V and J are TRBV29-1 and TRBJ1-2, with 7 bases that match TRBD1. The CDR3 loop spans 12 amino acids. Germline assignment: CDR1 SQVTM and CDR2 ANQGSEA. After removal of 7 bases from V and 7 bases from J, the junction contained 9 bases not matched to a gene. CDR3 bases: TGCAGCGCGGAGAGGGGGCTTGTTGGCTACACCTTC. Translated: CSAERGLVGYTF.